The entry that follows covers one T cell receptor (beta chain) sequence. Its specificity is not known. Per germline, CDR1 SGHTA and CDR2 FQGNSA. CDR3 length: 15 amino acids. Trimming removed 5 bases from V and 5 bases from J; junction bases left unmatched: 11. TCRdb redid the calling of the 5' RACE reads with MiXCR, one entry per CDR3 protein. In the table there are around 300,000 distinct CDR3 sequences, around an eighth of which are singletons. The sample comes from a study of T-cell memory formation after mild COVID-19. Study information: For the most part, TCR clusters were specific to one donor. Findings of the study overall: Second-wave clones with a day 37 peak had unconfirmed SARS-CoV-2 specificity. Cross-reactive memory apparently joined, as some responding clones appeared in pre-infection memory. Mainly CM and EM harbored the contracting CD4+ clones; mainly EMRA harbored the CD8+ ones.

This rearrangement joins TRBV7-2 to TRBJ2-5; 7 bases match TRBD2. This receptor was taken from a man aged 18 to 29 who had mild COVID-19 (a few samples of this study predate the infection). Cell type and time point are not known. Sequenced: PBMCs or a T cell subset sorted from them (not recorded which). The CDR3: CASSPPSGGPETQYF. The CDR3 nucleotides are TGTGCCAGCAGCCCGCCTAGCGGCGGGCCGGAGACCCAGTACTTC.